The clone carrying this T cell receptor beta chain has just a few counts. Its antigen is not known. The data stem from a study of CD8 T cells in ankylosing spondylitis. TCRdb ran MiXCR on the 5' RACE reads and lists one entry per CDR3 protein. The repertoire holds approximately 220,000 distinct CDR3 sequences, with about a quarter as singletons. Study findings and constraints: About eight highly homologous variants made up a TCR beta motif that seemed to typify ankylosing spondylitis blood. Some motif variants were previously reported in reactive arthritis synovial fluid and blood.

The clonotype comes from a male donor with ankylosing spondylitis or in good health (not recorded which). What was sequenced was blood, either unsorted or a sorted T cell fraction (not recorded which).

This CDR3 is CSARKNGQANNYGYTF. CDR3 coding DNA: TGCAGTGCTAGAAAAAACGGACAGGCGAATAACTATGGCTACACCTTC. This sequence joins TRBV20-1 and TRBJ1-2, with 7 bases matching TRBD1. After removal of 2 bases from V and 1 base from J, the junction contained 10 bases not matched to a gene. The CDR3 consists of 16 residues. The germline gives CDR1 DFQATT, CDR2 SNEGSKA (reference sequence).